The 18 T cell receptor beta chains below come from one sample, sequenced in a study of T-cell reconstitution after alpha-beta-depleted transplantation in children. Preparing the TCRbeta library involved the use of unique molecular identifiers. TCRdb ran MiXCR on the PCR reads and lists one entry per CDR3 protein. The data contain over 100,000 distinct CDR3 sequences, around 10% of them singletons. This specimen consisted of PBMCs, obtained before TCRalphabeta/CD19-depleted stem cell transplant. The receptor source for this set is a boy aged 2 to 9 with acute lymphoblastic leukemia, due to receive a stem cell transplant.

This clonotype was counted a few times. The chain recombines TRBV27 with TRBJ2-1; D gene ambiguous. This CDR3 contains 12 residues. Germline lookup yields CDR1 MNHEY and CDR2 SMNVEV (reference sequence). The V gene lost 3 bases and the J gene lost 4 bases, with 4 bases spanning the gap. The CDR3 sequence: CASSFDYNEQFF. The CDR3 DNA follows: TGTGCCAGCAGTTTCGATTACAATGAGCAGTTCTTC.

CDR3 residues: CASSLGRSIHNEQFF. DNA of the CDR3: TGTGCCAGCAGCTTAGGGAGATCAATCCACAATGAGCAGTTCTTC. This chain joins TRBV11-2 and TRBJ2-1, with D unresolved. Trimming stripped 1 base from V and 5 bases from J, with 12 bases between. CDR3 size: 15 residues. The V gene's germline CDR1 is SGHAT and CDR2 FQNNGV.

The chain is built from TRBV29-1 and TRBJ2-3; 7 bases align to TRBD2. The CDR3 is made up of 12 amino acids. Losses at the gene ends were 1 base for V and 11 bases for J; bases not matched to a gene: 6. Germline loops: CDR1 SQVTM, CDR2 ANQGSEA. For the CDR3, the DNA is TGCAGCGTTGAAGCGCGCGGGAGTTGGCAGTATTTT. Translating it yields CSVEARGSWQYF.

This clonotype was seen repeatedly, ten times or more. V gene TRBV10-2 combines with J gene TRBJ1-1; 12 positions agree with TRBD1. The CDR3 is 17 residues long. The junction had 9 bases not matched to a gene; V was cut back by 6 bases and J by 1 base. Germline CDR1 WSHSY, CDR2 SAAADI. DNA for the CDR3: TGCGCCAGCAGGATATCCGGGACAGGGGGCTGGAACACTGAAGCTTTCTTT. Translating gives CASRISGTGGWNTEAFF.

This clonotype has at least ten counts. The chain has TRBV20-1 and TRBJ2-3, with D possibly matching TRBD2 (6 bases). Germline V gene sequence: CDR1 DFQATT, CDR2 SNEGSKA (reference sequence). This CDR3 is built from 11 residues. The V end was cut by 5 bases, the J end by 6 bases, with 9 bases between. The CDR3, as DNA: TGCAGTGCTCGTCGGGGGGATACGCAGTATTTT. This translates into CSARRGDTQYF.

This clonotype was seen a few times. CDR3 amino acids: CASRPLGAANYGYTF. In DNA, the CDR3 is TGTGCCAGCAGACCCCTTGGGGCAGCCAACTATGGCTACACCTTC. This chain connects TRBV27 to TRBJ1-2, with D perhaps matching TRBD1 (5 bases). V was shortened by 6 bases and J by 2 bases, with 16 bases between the two germline ends. This CDR3 spans 15 amino acids. Germline CDR1 is MNHEY and CDR2 is SMNVEV (reference sequence).

This clonotype was counted between two and nine times. The chain carries TRBV6-5 and TRBJ2-3; TRBD2 is a possible D gene (5 bases). The V and J ends lost 5 bases and 0 bases respectively, with 12 bases between them. The CDR3 runs 15 residues. CDR1 MNHEY and CDR2 SVGAGI come from the germline V gene. The CDR3 DNA reads TGTGCCAGCAGTCCCCAGACTATGAGCACAGATACGCAGTATTTT. Its protein is CASSPQTMSTDTQYF.

At least ten counts were recorded for this clonotype. The chain uses TRBV7-2 and TRBJ1-5; D gene ambiguous. CDR3 size: 15 residues. Per the germline V gene, CDR1 is SGHTA and CDR2 is FQGNSA. With 1 base removed from V and 5 bases from J, the gap between germline ends came to 12 bases. In DNA form, the CDR3 reads TGTGCCAGCAGCTTAGTCAGCGGGCGGGATCAGCCCCAGCATTTT. This encodes CASSLVSGRDQPQHF.

This clonotype was detected only a few times. The chain has TRBV6-2 or TRBV6-3 and TRBJ1-3, with TRBD1 matching over 12 bases. Looked up from germline, CDR1 is MNHEY and CDR2 is SVGEGT. The CDR3 extends over 21 amino acids. V was pared by 5 bases and J by 0 bases, with 17 bases of the junction left unmatched. In DNA form, the CDR3 reads TGTGCCAGCAGTCCCATTCCTCCCCGGGACAGGGGGCCCAGCTCTGGAAACACCATATATTTT. Translated, it gives CASSPIPPRDRGPSSGNTIYF.

The chain has TRBV5-1 and TRBJ1-1; D unclear. Germline V CDR1 and CDR2: SGHRS, YFSETQ. V was trimmed by 7 bases and J by 4 bases, leaving 11 bases between them. The CDR3 is 12 residues long. The CDR3 bases are TGCGCCAGCGGACCCTCGAGCACTGAAGCTTTCTTT. The encoded protein is CASGPSSTEAFF.

This clonotype appeared a few times. The rearrangement links TRBV5-4 to TRBJ1-4; 9 bases align to TRBD1. With V trimmed by 0 bases and J by 4 bases, 7 bases remained unmatched. In germline, CDR1 is SGHNT, CDR2 YYREEE (reference sequence). The CDR3 runs 17 residues. The CDR3 nucleotides read TGTGCCAGCAGCTTGGGGGGACAGGGTCCTTATAATGAAAAACTGTTTTTT. Translation: CASSLGGQGPYNEKLFF.

The chain recombines TRBV6-5 with TRBJ2-1; TRBD2 matches 10 bases. V shed 2 bases and J 8 bases; nucleotides not matched to a gene: 12. The V gene's germline CDR1 is MNHEY and CDR2 SVGAGI. The CDR3 has 17 amino acids. The CDR3 sequence: CASSYRLAGTDGHEQFF. The CDR3, as DNA: TGTGCCAGCAGTTACCGACTAGCGGGTACGGACGGGCATGAGCAGTTCTTC.

V and J are TRBV5-6 and TRBJ2-1; TRBD2 agrees at 12 bases. Trimming cost V 1 base and J 5 bases; bases outside gene matches: 10. The CDR3 length is 18 residues. CDR1 and CDR2 from the germline V gene are SGHDT and YYEEEE. CDR3 bases: TGTGCCAGCAGCTTGCTGATGACACTAGCGGGAGGCGACAATGAGCAGTTCTTC. Translating it yields CASSLLMTLAGGDNEQFF. Filled out from reference TRBV5-6 and TRBJ2-1, the complete variable domain reads DAGVTQSPTHLIKTRGQQVTLRCSPKSGHDTVSWYQQALGQGPQFIFQYYEEEERQRGNFPDRFSGHQFPNYSSELNVNALLLGDSALYLCASSLLMTLAGGDNEQFFGPGTRLTVL.

In this sample, this clonotype turned up many times. V and J are TRBV27 and TRBJ2-5; D not certain. V was trimmed by 10 bases and J by 2 bases, leaving 8 bases between them. CDR1 and CDR2 from the germline V gene are MNHEY and SMNVEV (reference sequence). The CDR3 is 11 residues long. DNA of the CDR3: TGTGCCACCAGAACGCAAGAGACCCAGTACTTC. Encoded protein: CATRTQETQYF.

This clonotype was observed many times. This chain links TRBV29-1 with TRBJ1-2; D uncertain. This CDR3 is built from 13 residues. In germline, CDR1 is SQVTM, CDR2 ANQGSEA. Trimming shortened V by 4 bases and J by 7 bases, and 16 bases separated the two germline ends. In DNA form, the CDR3 reads TGCAGCGTTGCGGGCGGTGTCGGTAGTGGCTACACCTTC. Translated, it gives CSVAGGVGSGYTF.

This clonotype was seen many times. The chain is built from TRBV27 and TRBJ1-2; TRBD1 might be the D (6 bases). The V and J ends lost 3 bases and 8 bases respectively, with 16 bases between them. The CDR3 runs 14 residues. Germline V CDR1 and CDR2: MNHEY, SMNVEV (reference sequence). The DNA for the CDR3 is TGTGCCAGCAGTTTTCGGCAGGGGTTAGGCGGCTACACCTTC. Protein sequence: CASSFRQGLGGYTF.

This clonotype was found a few times. The chain uses TRBV7-9 and TRBJ2-1; no definite D call. Trimming took 3 bases from V and 3 from J, leaving 9 bases between them. Germline values: CDR1 SEHNR, CDR2 FQNEAQ (reference sequence). The CDR3 sequence is 14 residues long. The chain's CDR3 is CASSFEALYNEQFF. In DNA form, the CDR3 reads TGTGCCAGCAGCTTTGAAGCCCTCTACAATGAGCAGTTCTTC.

The rearrangement uses TRBV12-3 or TRBV12-4 and TRBJ1-2; D remains ambiguous. The CDR3 totals 15 residues. Trimming left V 8 bases short and J 0 bases short, with 16 bases between. CDR3 protein: CASSSLLLANYGYTF. For the CDR3, the DNA is TGTGCCAGCTCGTCCCTTTTACTAGCTAACTATGGCTACACCTTC.